A selection of T cell receptor beta chains follows, all from one sample in a study of tumor-infiltrating lymphocytes in primary liver carcinoma. TCRdb reprocessed the multiplex PCR reads with MiXCR, giving one entry per CDR3 protein. The sample lists approximately 190,000 distinct CDR3 sequences, approximately 86% occurring once. The sample was tumor tissue from primary liver carcinoma. These receptors were collected from a man aged 40-49 years with primary liver carcinoma and hepatitis B virus infection. The CDR3 runs from the conserved cysteine through the conserved F or W. D genes are given only for firm matches. A row's size may be missing; if present it is once, few, many or a size class.

CDR3 protein | CDR3 DNA | J gene | V gene | clone size | D gene
CASSSIQGIRNQSQHF | TGTGCCAGCAGCTCTATCCAGGGAATTCGCAATCAGTCCCAGCATTTT | TRBJ1-5 | TRBV7-8 | . | .
CSVEDRETENTEAFF | TGCAGCGTTGAAGATAGAGAGACAGAGAACACTGAAGCTTTCTTT | TRBJ1-1 | TRBV29-1 | . | .
CASNWTSGSYNDQFF | TGTGCTAGCAATTGGACTAGCGGCTCCTACAATGACCAGTTCTTC | TRBJ2-1 | TRBV6-2/TRBV6-3 | . | TRBD2
CASSLGGVWTRDTQYF | TGTGCCAGCAGCTTGGGCGGCGTGTGGACACGAGATACGCAGTATTTT | TRBJ2-3 | TRBV5-4 | . | .
CASSVSGNGNSPLHF | TGTGCCAGCAGCGTATCAGGCAACGGGAATTCACCCCTCCACTTT | TRBJ1-6 | TRBV9 | few | .
CASSRTWSDNEKFF | TGTGCCAGCAGTAGGACATGGTCTGACAATGAGAAGTTCTTC | TRBJ2-1 | TRBV6-1 | . | .
CASRGSAYYGYTF | TGTGCCAGCAGGGGCAGTGCCTACTATGGCTACACCTTC | TRBJ1-2 | TRBV6-6 | . | .
CASSLLGRQETQFF | TGCGCCAGCAGCCTCCTGGGGCGGCAAGAGACCCAGTTCTTC | TRBJ2-1 | TRBV5-1 | . | .
CASCKLGAGNEKEFF | TGTGCCAGCTGCAAGCTGGGGGCGGGAAATGAAAAAGAGTTTTTT | TRBJ1-4 | TRBV11-2 | . | .
CSVIGQTNYGYTF | TGCAGCGTTATCGGACAGACTAATTATGGCTACACCTTC | TRBJ1-2 | TRBV29-1 | . | .
CASSTSNERFF | TGCGCCAGTAGCACTAGCAATGAGCGGTTCTTC | TRBJ2-1 | TRBV10-2 | . | .
CANGHETPYEQYF | TGTGCCAACGGTCACGAGACACCCTACGAGCAGTACTTC | TRBJ2-7 | TRBV6-2/TRBV6-3 | . | .
CASSSLRAITSDEHYF | TGTGCTAGTAGCTCTCTCAGGGCGATAACTTCCGACGAGCACTACTTC | TRBJ2-7 | TRBV11-2 | . | .
CSVTLGTSGYEQYF | TGCAGCGTGACACTCGGGACTAGCGGCTACGAGCAGTACTTC | TRBJ2-7 | TRBV29-1 | many | TRBD2
CASSYSSGGGSQETQYF | TGTGCCAGTAGTTACTCGAGTGGTGGCGGTTCCCAAGAGACCCAGTACTTC | TRBJ2-5 | TRBV6-5 | . | .
CSEGQGGVTDTQCF | TGCAGCGAGGGACAGGGGGGGGTCACAGATACGCAGTGTTTT | TRBJ2-3 | TRBV29-1 | once | TRBD1
CTSSTCRPISSYNEQFF | TGTACCAGCAGTACGTGCCGTCCGATAAGCTCCTACAATGAGCAGTTCTTC | TRBJ2-1 | TRBV6-2/TRBV6-3 | . | .
CASSYSGAGVWNEQSF | TGTGCCAGCAGTTACTCTGGCGCGGGAGTGTGGAATGAGCAGTCCTTC | TRBJ2-1 | TRBV6-5 | . | TRBD2
CASSLAPSGGVYEQYF | TGTGCCAGCAGCTTAGCCCCTAGCGGAGGGGTCTACGAGCAGTACTTC | TRBJ2-7 | TRBV11-2 | . | TRBD2
CASSIGGSGNEQFF | TGTGCCAGTAGTATAGGCGGTAGCGGCAATGAGCAGTTCTTC | TRBJ2-1 | TRBV19 | many | .